Listed here are 4 T cell receptor beta chains from one sample, sequenced in a study of vaccination and CD4 T cells after COVID-19. Cultured CD4+ T-cell DNA underwent Oncomine TCR Beta short-read sequencing. TCRdb re-called the PCR reads through MiXCR, storing one row per CDR3 protein. The repertoire holds 7,000 or so distinct CDR3 sequences, with approximately 74% as singletons. These receptors' antigens are unknown. As for treatment: roughly 10-day PBMC culture with coronavirus spike peptide pools or control peptides (ViraFEST assay). Source material: CD4+ T cells from blood, cultured in vitro. These receptor sequences come from a human donor who had recovered from COVID-19.

This rearrangement joins TRBV27 to TRBJ1-2, with a possible D match to TRBD1 (6 bases). Trimming shortened V by 7 bases and J by 5 bases, and 20 bases separated the two germline ends. CDR1 and CDR2 (germline): MNHEY, SMNVEV (reference sequence). The length of the CDR3 is 15 residues. Here the CDR3 reads CASTPLWGAGYGYTF. The CDR3 region has the DNA TGTGCCAGCACCCCCTTGTGGGGGGCAGGGTATGGCTACACCTTC.

The chain links TRBV6-1 to TRBJ2-6; 8 bases map to TRBD2. V lost 5 bases, J lost 0 bases, and 6 bases stayed unmatched. The CDR3 sequence is 17 residues long. Germline lookup yields CDR1 MNHNS and CDR2 SASEGT. CDR3 DNA: TGTGCCAGCAGTAGACTAGCGCCTTACTCTGGGGCCAACGTCCTGACTTTC. Residues: CASSRLAPYSGANVLTF.

DNA of the CDR3: TGTGCCAGCAGTCCAACTAGCGGGATCGGCGAGCAGTACTTC. Amino acid sequence: CASSPTSGIGEQYF. The chain links TRBV12-3 or TRBV12-4 to TRBJ2-7; 10 bases are a match to TRBD2. With 5 bases clipped from V and 6 bases from J, the junction kept 7 bases outside the gene matches. CDR3 size: 14 residues.

The rearrangement links TRBV19 to TRBJ2-7, with a tentative D call TRBD2 (5 bases). This CDR3 is built from 14 residues. Germline V gives CDR1 LNHDA, CDR2 SQIVND (reference sequence). Between the trimmed V and J ends, which lost 3 bases and 0 bases, there was a span of 9 bases. CDR3 loop: CASSIQRNSYEQYF. The CDR3 coding sequence is TGTGCCAGTAGTATTCAGCGGAACTCCTACGAGCAGTACTTC.